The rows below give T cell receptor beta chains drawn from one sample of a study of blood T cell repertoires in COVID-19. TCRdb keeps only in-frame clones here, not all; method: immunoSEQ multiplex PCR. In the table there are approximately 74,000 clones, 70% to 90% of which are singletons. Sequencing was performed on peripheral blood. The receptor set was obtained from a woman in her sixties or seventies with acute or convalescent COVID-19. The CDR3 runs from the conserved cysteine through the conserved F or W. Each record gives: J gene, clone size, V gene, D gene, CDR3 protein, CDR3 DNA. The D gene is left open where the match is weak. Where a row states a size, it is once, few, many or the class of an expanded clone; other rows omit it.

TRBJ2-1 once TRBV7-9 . CASSQNWNEQFF TGTGCCAGCAGCCAAAACTGGAATGAGCAGTTCTTC
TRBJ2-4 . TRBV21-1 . CASSNREGVAKNIQYF TGTGCCAGCAGCAACAGGGAGGGCGTAGCCAAAAACATTCAGTACTTC
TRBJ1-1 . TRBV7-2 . CASSRTSGLSESGTEAFF TGTGCCAGCAGTCGGACCTCGGGACTATCCGAATCGGGCACTGAAGCTTTCTTT
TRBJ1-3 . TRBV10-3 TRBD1 CAISEWTPDRGANTIYF TGTGCCATCAGTGAATGGACCCCGGACAGGGGTGCAAACACCATATATTTT
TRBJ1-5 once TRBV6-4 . CASSRGRVNQPQHF TGTGCCAGCAGCAGGGGACGGGTAAATCAGCCCCAGCATTTT
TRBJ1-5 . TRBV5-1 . CASSLGADLQGLYSNQPQHF TGCGCCAGCAGCTTGGGCGCGGATTTACAGGGCTTGTATAGCAATCAGCCCCAGCATTTT
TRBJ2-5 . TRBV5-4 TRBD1 CASRQGQQETQYF TGTGCCAGCAGGCAGGGACAGCAAGAGACCCAGTACTTC
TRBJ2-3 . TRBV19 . CASSPIVLGQQYF TGTGCCAGTAGTCCGATAGTGTTGGGGCAGCAGTATTTT
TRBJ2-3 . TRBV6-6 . CASSYEGEDTQYF TGTGCCAGCAGTTACGAGGGGGAAGATACGCAGTATTTT
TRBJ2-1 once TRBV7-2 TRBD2 CASSQTGLEGNEQFF TGTGCCAGCAGCCAAACGGGACTAGAGGGCAATGAGCAGTTCTTC
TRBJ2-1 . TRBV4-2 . CASSQGPGGDFYNEQFF TGTGCCAGCAGCCAAGGTCCAGGCGGGGACTTCTACAATGAGCAGTTCTTC
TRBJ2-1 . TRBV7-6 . CASSLPIKAYTGAGGEQFF TGTGCCAGCAGCTTACCCATCAAAGCATACACGGGGGCAGGGGGTGAGCAGTTCTTC
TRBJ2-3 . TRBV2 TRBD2 CASSEAGGDTQYF TGTGCCAGCAGTGAAGCGGGGGGGGATACGCAGTATTTT
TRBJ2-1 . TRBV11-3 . CASSLSRNNEQFF TGTGCCAGCAGTTTGTCTAGGAACAATGAGCAGTTCTTC
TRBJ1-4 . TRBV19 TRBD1 CASRDRGLGTNEKLFF TGTGCCAGCCGGGACAGGGGGCTTGGGACTAATGAAAAACTGTTTTTT
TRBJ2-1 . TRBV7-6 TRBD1 CASSLAGQGASNEQFF TGTGCCAGCAGCTTAGCGGGGCAGGGGGCGAGTAATGAGCAGTTCTTC
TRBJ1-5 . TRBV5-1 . CASSLGQGGQPQHF TGCGCCAGCAGCTTAGGGCAGGGAGGGCAGCCCCAGCATTTT
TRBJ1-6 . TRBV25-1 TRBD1 CASKGQNNSPLHF TGTGCCAGCAAGGGACAGAATAATTCACCCCTCCACTTT
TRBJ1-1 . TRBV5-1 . CASSLAGNTEAFF TGCGCCAGCAGCTTGGCAGGGAACACTGAAGCTTTCTTT
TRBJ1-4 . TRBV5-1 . CASSLYLSVATNEKLFF TGCGCCAGCAGCTTATACCTTTCAGTTGCAACTAATGAAAAACTGTTTTTT
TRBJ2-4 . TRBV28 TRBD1 CASSLKQGLNIQYF TGTGCCAGCAGTTTAAAACAGGGGTTGAACATTCAGTACTTC
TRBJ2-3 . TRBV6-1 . CASSEVDRSTDTQYF TGTGCCAGCAGTGAAGTGGACAGAAGCACAGATACGCAGTATTTT
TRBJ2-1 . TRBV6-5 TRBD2 CASSYQSAGLADEQFF TGTGCCAGCAGTTACCAATCCGCGGGACTAGCGGATGAGCAGTTCTTC
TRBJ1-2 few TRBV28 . CASSPRTPTLGYTF TGTGCCAGCAGTCCCCGGACACCTACTCTAGGCTACACCTTC
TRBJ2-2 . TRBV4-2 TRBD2 CASSQGAGSGGELFF TGTGCCAGCAGCCAAGGAGCGGGGTCTGGCGGGGAGCTGTTTTTT
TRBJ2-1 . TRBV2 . CASRPGRGSYNEQFF TGTGCCAGCAGGCCTGGAAGGGGCTCCTACAATGAGCAGTTCTTC
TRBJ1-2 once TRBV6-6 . CASRTRGLEGYTF TGTGCCAGCCGAACGCGGGGACTGGAGGGCTACACCTTC